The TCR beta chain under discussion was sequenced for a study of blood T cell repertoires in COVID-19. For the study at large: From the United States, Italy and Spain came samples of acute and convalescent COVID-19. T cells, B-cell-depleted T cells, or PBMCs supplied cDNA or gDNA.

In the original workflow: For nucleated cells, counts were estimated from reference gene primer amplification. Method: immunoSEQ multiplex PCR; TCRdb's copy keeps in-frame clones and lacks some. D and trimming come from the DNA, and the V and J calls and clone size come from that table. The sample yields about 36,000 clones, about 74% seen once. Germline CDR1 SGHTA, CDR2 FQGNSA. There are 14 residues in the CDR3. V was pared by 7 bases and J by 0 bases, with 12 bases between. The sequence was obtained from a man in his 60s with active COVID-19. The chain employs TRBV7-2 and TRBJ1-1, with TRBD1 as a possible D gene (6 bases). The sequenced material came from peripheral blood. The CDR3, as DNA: TGTGCCAGCAACCTAGGACAGATGAACACTGAAGCTTTCTTT. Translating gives CASNLGQMNTEAFF. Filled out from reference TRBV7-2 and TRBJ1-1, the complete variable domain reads GAGVSQSPSNKVTEKGKDVELRCDPISGHTALYWYRQSLGQGLEFLIYFQGNSAPDKSGLPSDRFSAERTGGSVSTLTIQRTQQEDSAVYLCASNLGQMNTEAFFGQGTRLTVV.